Listed below are T cell receptor beta chains from one sample, sequenced in a study of metastatic and nonmetastatic thyroid tumors. TCRdb reanalyzed the PCR reads with MiXCR. Seen here are just over 20,000 clones, 10% to 15% observed once, and the top ten hold approximately 25%. Sequencing input: blood. Receptors originate from a female donor with papillary thyroid cancer or a benign thyroid nodule (not recorded which). Some clones in this sample may be carry-over from other donors' samples. Each CDR3 is given with its conserved first and last residue. The D gene is left open where the match is weak. Size is omitted from some rows. Given values are once, few, many or a class for expanded clones.

d_gene: TRBD1; v_gene: TRBV7-9; j_gene: TRBJ2-4; abundance: many; CDR3aa: CASSPGTAVAKNIQYF; CDR3nt: TGTGCCAGCAGCCCCGGGACAGCAGTAGCCAAAAACATTCAGTACTTC
d_gene: .; v_gene: TRBV12-3/TRBV12-4; j_gene: TRBJ2-1; abundance: .; CDR3aa: CASSLRWLDQFF; CDR3nt: TGTGCCAGCAGTTTACGGTGGCTTGATCAGTTCTTC
d_gene: .; v_gene: TRBV6-1; j_gene: TRBJ1-6; abundance: medium-sized; CDR3aa: CATSFGLREPLHF; CDR3nt: TGTGCCACTAGTTTCGGCTTGAGGGAACCCCTCCACTTT
d_gene: .; v_gene: TRBV27; j_gene: TRBJ2-7; abundance: medium-sized; CDR3aa: CASSLLGTSGSEQYF; CDR3nt: TGTGCCAGCAGTCTATTAGGGACATCGGGGTCCGAGCAGTACTTC
d_gene: TRBD2; v_gene: TRBV5-1; j_gene: TRBJ2-1; abundance: many; CDR3aa: CASSSSGTSYNEQFF; CDR3nt: TGCGCCAGCAGCTCGAGCGGGACGTCCTACAATGAGCAGTTCTTC
d_gene: .; v_gene: TRBV3-1; j_gene: TRBJ1-2; abundance: many; CDR3aa: CASSQDGNGYTF; CDR3nt: TGTGCCAGCAGCCAAGACGGGAACGGCTACACCTTC
d_gene: .; v_gene: TRBV14; j_gene: TRBJ1-2; abundance: many; CDR3aa: CASSPVIGSYTF; CDR3nt: TGTGCCAGCAGCCCCGTAATCGGGAGCTACACCTTC
d_gene: .; v_gene: TRBV7-9; j_gene: TRBJ2-7; abundance: .; CDR3aa: CASSLAAGYEQYF; CDR3nt: TGTGCCAGCAGCTTAGCGGCGGGGTACGAGCAGTACTTC
d_gene: .; v_gene: TRBV2; j_gene: TRBJ1-1; abundance: many; CDR3aa: CASSAITENTEAFF; CDR3nt: TGTGCCAGCAGCGCGATTACAGAGAACACTGAAGCTTTCTTT
d_gene: TRBD2; v_gene: TRBV5-1; j_gene: TRBJ2-3; abundance: many; CDR3aa: CASSLLASGTTDTQYF; CDR3nt: TGCGCCAGCAGCTTGCTTGCTAGCGGGACCACAGATACGCAGTATTTT
d_gene: TRBD1; v_gene: TRBV7-7; j_gene: TRBJ2-2; abundance: few; CDR3aa: CASSSPGTGGRTGELSF; CDR3nt: TGTGCCAGCAGCTCCCCCGGGACAGGGGGACGCACCGGGGAGCTGTCTTTT